The next 5 T cell receptor beta chains were all read from a single sample in a study of neurological immune-mediated disorders. TCRdb recomputed calls from the 5' RACE reads with MiXCR, one row per CDR3 protein. The data contain around 42,000 distinct CDR3 sequences, approximately 15% of them singletons. As for time point: longitudinal time-point 3. Sequenced material: PBMCs. The receptors here all came from a man aged 30 to 39 in good health.

This clonotype came up a few times. The gene calls are TRBV7-9 and TRBJ2-3; 7 bases are a match to TRBD1. CDR3 length: 15 residues. J lost 5 bases, V lost 5 bases, and 10 bases had no gene match. The germline CDR1 and CDR2 sequences are SEHNR and FQNEAQ (reference sequence). The CDR3 DNA is TGTGCCAGCAGCCCCATGGGCAGGGGGATAGATACGCAGTATTTT. It yields the protein CASSPMGRGIDTQYF.

This clonotype was found many times. The CDR3 is CSVDLLGSVGYTF. The CDR3 DNA reads TGCAGCGTCGACCTCTTAGGTTCGGTTGGCTACACCTTC. The chain carries TRBV29-1 and TRBJ1-2; the D is unclear. V lost 6 bases, J lost 7 bases, and 18 bases lay in between. Germline V gives CDR1 SQVTM, CDR2 ANQGSEA. The CDR3 has 13 residues.

In this sample, this clonotype turned up many times. This sequence joins TRBV24-1 and TRBJ2-2; D may be TRBD1 (5 bases). Between the trimmed V and J ends, which lost 5 bases and 2 bases, there was a span of 11 bases. Germline CDR1 reads KGHDR; CDR2 reads SFDVKD. There are 15 residues in the CDR3. CDR3 in DNA: TGTGCCACCAGTGGAGATACAGGAAACACCGGGGAGCTGTTTTTT. This gives the protein CATSGDTGNTGELFF.

This clonotype came up many times. The V call is TRBV14, the J call TRBJ2-1, with 9 bases that match TRBD1. The trim removed 4 bases at V and 7 bases at J, leaving 8 bases unmatched. Germline V gene lookup returns CDR1 SGHDN and CDR2 FVKESK. The length of the CDR3 is 15 residues. This CDR3 reads CASSLGQGRRNEQFF. CDR3 coding DNA: TGTGCCAGCAGCCTCGGACAGGGGAGGAGAAATGAGCAGTTCTTC. Full variable domain (outside the CDR3, taken from reference TRBV14 and TRBJ2-1): EAGVTQFPSHSVIEKGQTVTLRCDPISGHDNLYWYRRVMGKEIKFLLHFVKESKQDESGMPNNRFLAERTGGTYSTLKVQPAELEDSGVYFCASSLGQGRRNEQFFGPGTRLTVL.

This clonotype was counted at least ten times. The rearrangement uses TRBV10-3 and TRBJ2-1; 8 bases fit TRBD1. Germline assignment: CDR1 ENHRY and CDR2 SYGVKD. The CDR3 runs to 14 residues. With 5 bases clipped from V and 6 bases from J, the junction kept 6 bases outside the gene matches. As DNA, the CDR3 is TGTGCCATCAGTAAGGACAGGGCGGGCAATGAGCAGTTCTTC. Protein sequence: CAISKDRAGNEQFF.